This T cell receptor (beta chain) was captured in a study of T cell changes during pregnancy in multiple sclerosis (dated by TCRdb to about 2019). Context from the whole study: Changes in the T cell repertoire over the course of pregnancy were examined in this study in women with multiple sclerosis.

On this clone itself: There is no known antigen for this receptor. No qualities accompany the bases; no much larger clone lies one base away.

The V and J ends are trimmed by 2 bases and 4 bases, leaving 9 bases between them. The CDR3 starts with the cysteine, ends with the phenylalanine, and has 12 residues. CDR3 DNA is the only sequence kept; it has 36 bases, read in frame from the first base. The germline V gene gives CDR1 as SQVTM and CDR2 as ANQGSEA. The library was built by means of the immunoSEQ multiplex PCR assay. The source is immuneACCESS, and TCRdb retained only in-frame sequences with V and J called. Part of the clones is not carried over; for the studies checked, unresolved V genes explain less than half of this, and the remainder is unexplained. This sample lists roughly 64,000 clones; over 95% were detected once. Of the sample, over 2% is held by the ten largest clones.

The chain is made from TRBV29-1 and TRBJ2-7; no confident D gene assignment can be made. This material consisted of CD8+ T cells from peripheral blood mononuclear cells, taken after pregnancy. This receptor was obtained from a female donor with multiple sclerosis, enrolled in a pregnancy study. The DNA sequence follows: TGCAGCGTTGAACTCCACGGTTACGAGCAGTACTTC. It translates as CSVELHGYEQYF.